This T cell receptor (beta chain) emerged from a study of blood T cell repertoires in COVID-19 (TCRdb year 2020). For context, the study as a whole: The collaborator samples originated in the United States, Italy and Spain and spanned the acute and convalescent phases of COVID-19. The prospective study material was composed of cDNA or gDNA derived from T cells, B-cell-depleted T cells, or PBMCs. Deeply sampled blood TCRbeta repertoires from subjects exposed to, actively infected with, or recovered from COVID-19 were included in the dataset. A freely available public database, intended as a resource for researchers studying the immune response to SARS-CoV-2, is where the repertoires were released. Samples were obtained from the ongoing ImmuneRACE study (first 160 participants) and from about 1,300 subjects provided by 6 global collaborators. Sample metadata almost always included a de-identified subject ID, COVID-19 status, age in years and sex. Where available, HLA class I and class II types were obtained from metadata supplied by the sample provider rather than from assay-based typing.

A word on this clone: This clone's antigen is unknown. No base quality information exists; no much larger clone differs at one position.

What the research found in general, with its limitations: The quantity of clinical and demographic metadata differed by source and by participant and was supplied without curation.

Collaborating institutions collected whole blood in K2EDTA tubes following their own protocols. For TCRbeta analysis, collaborators shipped samples in one of three forms: frozen whole blood, isolated PBMCs, or DNA extracted from either of those sample types. The immunoSEQ Assay, a bias-controlled multiplex PCR, was used to amplify TCRbeta CDR3 regions from genomic DNA. In the authors' own workflow: Nucleated cell counts per sample were estimated from amplification of reference gene primers within the assay. Sequence reads were collapsed and filtered to measure the absolute abundance of every unique TCRbeta CDR3 rearrangement. For each sample, productive Simpson clonality was calculated as the square root of Simpson's diversity index across productive rearrangements. TCRdb took over this immuneACCESS table, retaining in-frame rearrangements with V and J assigned. Such tables are incomplete; in checked studies, under half of the missing clones stem from an unresolved V gene, and the remainder is unexplained. The D gene and trimming were derived from the DNA, and the V and J assignments and clone size from that table. Within this sample are 150,000 or so clones, with around 88% of them counted one time only. The biggest ten clones account for about 9.3% of the sample.

The sequencing input was peripheral blood. This sequence was found in a man aged 45 to 65 with acute or convalescent COVID-19.

The CDR3 amino acid sequence is: CASSLGPRQNTEAFF. The nucleotides read TGTGCCAGCAGTTTGGGCCCTCGGCAAAACACTGAAGCTTTCTTT. The receptor chain draws on TRBV28 and TRBJ1-1; no D gene can be assigned with confidence. V is pared back by 3 bases and J by 2 bases, with 13 bases lying between the germline termini. The CDR3 goes from the cysteine to the phenylalanine over 15 residues. The read is trimmed to its CDR3 DNA, 45 bases read in frame from base 1. The germline V gene gives CDR1 as MDHEN and CDR2 as SYDVKM.